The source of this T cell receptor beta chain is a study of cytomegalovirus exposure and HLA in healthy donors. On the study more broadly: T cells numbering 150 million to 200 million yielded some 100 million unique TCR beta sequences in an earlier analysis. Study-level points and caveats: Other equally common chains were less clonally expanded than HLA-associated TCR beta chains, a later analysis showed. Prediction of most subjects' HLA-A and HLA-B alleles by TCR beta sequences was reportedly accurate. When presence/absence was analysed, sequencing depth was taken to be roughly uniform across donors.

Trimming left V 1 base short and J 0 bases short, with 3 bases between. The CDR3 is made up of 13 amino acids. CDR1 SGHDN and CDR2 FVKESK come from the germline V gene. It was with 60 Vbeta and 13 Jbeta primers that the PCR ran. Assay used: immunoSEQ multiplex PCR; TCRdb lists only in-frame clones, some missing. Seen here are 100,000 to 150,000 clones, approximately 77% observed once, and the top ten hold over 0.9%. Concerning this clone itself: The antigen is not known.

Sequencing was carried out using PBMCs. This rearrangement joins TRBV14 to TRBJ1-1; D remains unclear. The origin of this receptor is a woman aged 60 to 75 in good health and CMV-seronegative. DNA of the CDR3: TGTGCCAGCAGCCAAGTAATGAACACTGAAGCTTTCTTT. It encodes CASSQVMNTEAFF.